This T cell receptor (beta chain) was recorded in a study of memory CD4+ T cells and cytomegalovirus serostatus. Study in general: Donors were healthy Belgian adults, under 10 CMV seropositive and 24 seronegative.

Single viable CD3+CD4+CD8-CD45RO+ cells were sorted as the memory CD4+ T cells. This CDR3 spans 14 amino acids. Per the germline V gene, CDR1 is SGHAT and CDR2 is FQNNGV. The V gene end was trimmed by 3 bases and the J gene end by 13 bases; junction bases not matched to a gene: 15. Authors' processing steps: After removing out-of-frame reads, 2,204,828 distinct TCRbeta sequences remained. Libraries were prepared by immunoSEQ multiplex PCR; TCRdb keeps only in-frame clonotypes and omits some of them. That table is the source of V, J and clone size, and D and trimming were worked out from the DNA. The sample lists 50,000 to 75,000 clones, approximately 78% occurring once.

The chain joins TRBV11-2 to TRBJ2-7; TRBD1 matches 7 bases. The clonotype comes from an adult in good health and CMV-seronegative. Sequenced input: memory CD4+ T cells from blood. The CDR3: CASSLRVGGPLYYF. DNA of the CDR3: TGTGCCAGCAGCTTGAGGGTAGGGGGCCCGTTGTATTACTTC.